One sample yielded the 30 T cell receptor beta chains listed below, sequenced in a study of Tregs in tolerant kidney transplant recipients (dated by TCRdb to the late 2010s). Library method: the immunoSEQ multiplex PCR assay. In TCRdb, the immuneACCESS table is reduced to in-frame sequences with V and J assigned. These tables do not hold every clone; where another copy was compared, an unresolved V gene accounts for under half, and the others remain unexplained. In this sample the table shows approximately 82,000 clones, 90% to 95% of which occur a single time. In total, the top ten clones hold roughly 1.7% of the sample. Transplants used related donors with nonmyeloablative bone marrow transplantation; mixed chimerism was transient in the human trials. This material consisted of CD4+ T cells from blood (PBMCs), taken 12 months after the transplant. These receptors were collected from a human patient who received a combined kidney and bone marrow transplant. Some T cells may derive from the graft donor when a transplant has been performed.

This clone has just one count. The genes are TRBV18 and TRBJ2-7; 10 nucleotides match TRBD1. The germline V gene encodes CDR1 KGHSH and CDR2 LQKENI. The CDR3 sequence is 13 residues long. V was pared by 3 bases and J by 9 bases, with 5 bases of the junction left unmatched. CDR3 sequence reads: CASSPRDRGAQYF. The CDR3 DNA sequence: TGTGCCAGCTCACCTCGGGACAGGGGTGCGCAGTACTTC.

V and J are TRBV6-1 and TRBJ1-5; D gene unclear. The CDR3 is made up of 15 amino acids. Germline assignment: CDR1 MNHNS and CDR2 SASEGT. Between the trimmed V and J ends, which lost 0 bases and 0 bases, there was a span of 6 bases. The CDR3 is CASSEATASNQPQHF. CDR3 in DNA: TGTGCCAGCAGTGAAGCTACAGCTAGCAATCAGCCCCAGCATTTT.

The chain has TRBV27 and TRBJ2-5; 7 bases map to TRBD2. Per the germline V gene, CDR1 is MNHEY and CDR2 is SMNVEV (reference sequence). The CDR3 runs 14 residues. The J segment lost 2 bases and the V segment lost 10 bases, leaving 10 bases of the junction unmatched. CDR3 amino acids: CATGTTAQQETQYF. CDR3 DNA: TGTGCCACCGGGACTACAGCTCAGCAAGAGACCCAGTACTTC.

This sequence joins TRBV10-3 and TRBJ2-5; TRBD1 matches at 9 bases. Germline-derived CDR1 and CDR2 are ENHRY and SYGVKD. Trimming cost V 6 bases and J 4 bases; bases outside gene matches: 9. The CDR3 totals 15 residues. The CDR3 loop is CAISWTGVRGETQYF. The CDR3 DNA is TGTGCCATCAGCTGGACAGGGGTTAGGGGAGAGACCCAGTACTTC.

This clone was detected once. The chain couples TRBV18 to TRBJ2-1, with 10 positions matching TRBD2. The CDR3 spans 17 residues. Germline V gives CDR1 KGHSH, CDR2 LQKENI. V lost 1 base and J lost 4; bases outside the gene matches: 7. CDR3: CASSPQDLAGDYNEQFF. CDR3 sequence (DNA): TGTGCCAGCTCACCACAAGATCTAGCGGGAGATTACAATGAGCAGTTCTTC.

The V call is TRBV19, the J call TRBJ2-1, with D possibly TRBD1 on 5 matching bases. The germline gives CDR1 LNHDA, CDR2 SQIVND (reference sequence). V lost 10 bases and J lost 4, with 17 bases in between. There are 14 residues in the CDR3. CDR3 nucleotides: TGTGCCACCATGGGGCAGGGTCCGTACAATGAGCAGTTCTTC. Residues: CATMGQGPYNEQFF.

The chain couples TRBV19 to TRBJ2-1, with 11 nucleotides matching TRBD2. Germline values: CDR1 LNHDA, CDR2 SQIVND (reference sequence). Losses at the gene ends were 5 bases for V and 6 bases for J; bases not matched to a gene: 6. The CDR3 length is 15 residues. The CDR3, as DNA: TGTGCCAGTAGTGCTAGCGGGAGGCCTAGCAATGAGCAGTTCTTC. Translation: CASSASGRPSNEQFF.

The chain employs TRBV12-5 and TRBJ2-7; 7 nucleotides agree with TRBD1. The ends lost 5 bases at V and 1 base at J; junction bases unmatched: 5. This CDR3 is built from 14 residues. Germline V gene sequence: CDR1 LGHNT, CDR2 FRNRAP. In DNA form, the CDR3 reads TGTGCTAGTGGTCTCCGGGACAGTTCCTACGAGCAGTACTTC. This codes for CASGLRDSSYEQYF.

The chain joins TRBV6-6 to TRBJ1-2; TRBD1 might be the D (6 bases). V shed 2 bases and J shed 5 bases, with 9 bases lying between them. The germline CDR1 and CDR2 sequences are MNHNY and SVGAGI (reference sequence). CDR3 length equals 13 residues. The chain's CDR3 is CASSYPGQYGYTF. The CDR3 DNA reads TGTGCCAGCAGTTACCCTGGACAGTATGGCTACACCTTC.

Turning to this clone: The same CDR3 can be traced to other DNA sequences in this sample. The V gene is TRBV11-2, the J gene TRBJ2-2, with 7 bases matching TRBD1. Germline lookup yields CDR1 SGHAT and CDR2 FQNNGV. The CDR3 consists of 17 residues. V shed 1 base and J 5 bases; nucleotides not matched to a gene: 10. The DNA for the CDR3 is TGTGCCAGCAGCTTAGCGGCCAGGGGGATTAGGACCGGGGAGCTGTTTTTT. Its protein is CASSLAARGIRTGELFF.

The chain has TRBV7-8 and TRBJ2-7; the D is unclear. There are 13 residues in the CDR3. V lost 1 base, J lost 3 bases, and 7 bases lay in between. Germline V CDR1 and CDR2: SGHVS, FQNEAQ. CDR3 DNA sequence: TGTGCCAGCAGCTTAGGCAGTTACTACGAGCAGTACTTC. As protein: CASSLGSYYEQYF.

The V gene is TRBV7-3, the J gene TRBJ2-7, with TRBD2 matching over 13 bases. This CDR3 spans 16 amino acids. V was clipped by 4 bases and J by 6 bases; unmatched bases: 9. In germline, CDR1 is SGHTA, CDR2 FQGTGA. CDR3 DNA: TGTGCCAGCAGCTCAGGACTAGCGGGAGAGGGCCGCGAGCAGTACTTC. Translating it yields CASSSGLAGEGREQYF.

The chain couples TRBV6-1 to TRBJ1-1; D gene uncertain. V was cut by 3 bases and J by 3 bases, with 11 bases left in between. Germline lookup yields CDR1 MNHNS and CDR2 SASEGT. This CDR3 spans 14 amino acids. In DNA, the CDR3 is TGTGCCAGCAGTGACGAGGCCGGTTACACTGAAGCTTTCTTT. Translation gives CASSDEAGYTEAFF.

This chain links TRBV9 with TRBJ2-7; 10 nucleotides agree with TRBD2. J gave up 1 base and V 3 bases, and 1 base lay outside the gene matches. The germline V gene encodes CDR1 SGDLS and CDR2 YYNGEE. The CDR3 runs 14 residues. The CDR3 nucleotides read TGTGCCAGCAGCGGGACTAGCGGATCCTACGAGCAGTACTTC. Protein: CASSGTSGSYEQYF.

V usage is TRBV5-1 and J usage is TRBJ2-5; weak D call: TRBD2 (6 bases). The V gene's germline CDR1 is SGHRS and CDR2 YFSETQ. The CDR3 covers 14 residues. V was clipped by 5 bases and J by 4 bases, with 15 bases between them. This CDR3 is CASSGRKDGETQYF. DNA of the CDR3: TGCGCCAGCAGTGGGAGGAAAGATGGAGAGACCCAGTACTTC.

The chain carries TRBV30 and TRBJ2-3; D might be TRBD2 (5 bases). Trimming left V 5 bases short and J 8 bases short, with 23 bases between. Germline assignment: CDR1 GTSNPN and CDR2 SVGIG (reference sequence). The CDR3 spans 15 residues. CDR3 region: CAWVAKGAPAGTQYF. CDR3 coding DNA: TGTGCCTGGGTTGCAAAGGGCGCGCCGGCGGGTACGCAGTATTTT.

CDR3 amino acids: CASSLQDRGELFF. The CDR3 nucleotides are TGCGCCAGCAGCTTGCAGGACAGGGGGGAGCTGTTTTTT. This sequence joins TRBV5-1 and TRBJ2-2, with 7 bases matching TRBD1. The V gene end was trimmed by 1 base and the J gene end by 8 bases; junction bases not matched to a gene: 2. Germline CDR1 reads SGHRS; CDR2 reads YFSETQ. CDR3 length equals 13 residues.

The genes are TRBV5-1 and TRBJ1-1; tentative D call: TRBD1 (6 bases). CDR1 and CDR2 from the germline V gene are SGHRS and YFSETQ. Deletions cut 0 bases from V and 8 bases from J, with 20 bases between. The CDR3 is 16 amino acids. CDR3 nucleotide sequence: TGCGCCAGCAGCTTGGCCTTGTTACAGGACGGGACAGAAGCTTTCTTT. Encoded protein: CASSLALLQDGTEAFF. Together with reference TRBV5-1 and TRBJ1-1, the CDR3 gives the full variable domain: KAGVTQTPRYLIKTRGQQVTLSCSPISGHRSVSWYQQTPGQGLQFLFEYFSETQRNKGNFPGRFSGRQFSNSRSEMNVSTLELGDSALYLCASSLALLQDGTEAFFGQGTRLTVV.

Remarks on this clone: Other DNA sequences in the sample encode the same CDR3. The J gene is TRBJ1-6, the V gene TRBV7-2, with 8 bases aligning to TRBD1. With V trimmed by 4 bases and J by 13 bases, 12 bases remained unmatched. The CDR3 runs to 15 residues. Germline V gene sequence: CDR1 SGHTA, CDR2 FQGNSA. CDR3 in DNA: TGTGCCAGCAGCTCCGGGACAGGCTGGGGTTCCCCCCTCCACTTT. It is translated as CASSSGTGWGSPLHF.

This clone appeared once. This chain joins TRBV19 and TRBJ2-5, with 14 nucleotides matching TRBD2. J was trimmed by 2 bases and V by 1 base; bases with no gene match: 6. This CDR3 region has 18 residues. In germline, CDR1 is LNHDA, CDR2 SQIVND (reference sequence). The CDR3 protein is CASSIGTSGGPGQETQYF. Written as DNA, the CDR3 is TGTGCCAGTAGTATAGGGACTAGCGGGGGGCCTGGTCAAGAGACCCAGTACTTC. The full variable domain, with the rest looked up from reference TRBV19 and TRBJ2-5, is DGGITQSPKYLFRKEGQNVTLSCEQNLNHDAMYWYRQDPGQGLRLIYYSQIVNDFQKGDIAEGYSVSREKKESFPLTVTSAQKNPTAFYLCASSIGTSGGPGQETQYFGPGTRLLVL.

This clone showed up just a few times. J is TRBJ2-1 and V is TRBV30; 9 nucleotides match TRBD2. After removal of 2 bases from V and 3 bases from J, the junction contained 8 bases not matched to a gene. In germline, CDR1 is GTSNPN, CDR2 SVGIG (reference sequence). The CDR3 runs to 16 residues. The DNA for the CDR3 is TGTGCCTGGAGTTTTTCCGGACTAGCGCACTACAATGAGCAGTTCTTC. Translating gives CAWSFSGLAHYNEQFF.

This chain's CDR3 is CASSLGTSGGTNTGELFF. The CDR3 bases are TGTGCCAGCAGCTTAGGAACTAGCGGGGGGACGAACACCGGGGAGCTGTTTTTT. This chain joins TRBV7-3 and TRBJ2-2, with TRBD2 matching 12 bases. Germline CDR1 reads SGHTA; CDR2 reads FQGTGA. This CDR3 region has 18 residues. V lost 2 bases and J lost 0; bases outside the gene matches: 4.

V and J are TRBV5-1 and TRBJ1-2, with D possibly being TRBD1 (5 bases). Germline CDR1 SGHRS, CDR2 YFSETQ. Trimming took 0 bases from V and 6 from J, leaving 12 bases between them. The CDR3 extends over 14 amino acids. CDR3 protein: CASSLEQGWDGYTF. DNA of the CDR3: TGCGCCAGCAGCTTGGAGCAGGGATGGGATGGCTACACCTTC.

In DNA, the CDR3 is TGCGCCAGCAGCCAAGCGGACAGTACCTACGAGCAGTACTTC. Protein: CASSQADSTYEQYF. The V gene is TRBV4-1, the J gene TRBJ2-7, with D tentatively TRBD1 (6 bases). V lost 1 base and J lost 2, with 9 bases in between. This CDR3 is built from 14 residues. Germline CDR1 and CDR2: MGHRA and YSYEKL.

In its sample, this clone was seen once. This sequence joins TRBV19 and TRBJ1-5; TRBD1 matches 9 bases. CDR1 and CDR2 (germline): LNHDA, SQIVND (reference sequence). V lost 3 bases, J lost 6 bases, and 6 bases stayed unmatched. The CDR3 runs to 15 residues. The chain's CDR3 is CASSIQDRGFQPQHF. The DNA of the CDR3 is TGTGCCAGTAGTATCCAGGACAGGGGATTTCAGCCCCAGCATTTT.

This clone was detected once. V gene TRBV27 combines with J gene TRBJ1-4; D remains ambiguous. Germline CDR1 is MNHEY and CDR2 is SMNVEV (reference sequence). This CDR3 has 14 residues. The V end lost 5 bases, the J end lost 0 bases, and 7 bases lay between the germline ends. For the CDR3, the DNA is TGTGCCAGCAGTATCATAGCAACTAATGAAAAACTGTTTTTT. Encoded protein: CASSIIATNEKLFF.

CDR3 amino acids: CASSPVRGSYNEQFF. The DNA of the CDR3 is TGTGCCAGCAGCCCGGTGCGGGGTTCCTACAATGAGCAGTTCTTC. The V gene is TRBV7-2, the J gene TRBJ2-1; perhaps TRBD2 as D (6 bases). The V gene lost 5 bases and the J gene lost 1 base, with 12 bases spanning the gap. In germline, CDR1 is SGHTA, CDR2 FQGNSA. The CDR3 is 15 amino acids. Complete variable domain (other parts from reference TRBV7-2 and TRBJ2-1): GAGVSQSPSNKVTEKGKDVELRCDPISGHTALYWYRQSLGQGLEFLIYFQGNSAPDKSGLPSDRFSAERTGGSVSTLTIQRTQQEDSAVYLCASSPVRGSYNEQFFGPGTRLTVL.

The CDR3 here is CASSWGLAGAETQYF. In DNA form, the CDR3 reads TGCGCCAGCAGCTGGGGACTAGCAGGGGCGGAGACCCAGTACTTC. The rearrangement joins TRBV5-1 to TRBJ2-5; 9 bases line up with TRBD2. This CDR3 contains 15 residues. J lost 5 bases, V lost 3 bases, and 8 bases had no gene match. The germline CDR1 and CDR2 sequences are SGHRS and YFSETQ.

This clone was detected only a few times. The V and J genes are TRBV6-4 and TRBJ1-2; 7 nucleotides match TRBD1. After removal of 5 bases from V and 8 bases from J, the junction contained 8 bases not matched to a gene. CDR1 MRHNA and CDR2 SNTAGT come from the germline V gene. The CDR3 runs 13 residues. CDR3 amino acids: CASSPQGLGGYTF. DNA of the CDR3: TGTGCCAGCAGTCCACAGGGGCTGGGAGGCTACACCTTC.

V is TRBV19 and J is TRBJ1-5; tentative D call: TRBD1 (6 bases). Germline V CDR1 and CDR2: LNHDA, SQIVND (reference sequence). CDR3 length: 16 amino acids. V was cut by 3 bases and J by 0 bases, with 12 bases left in between. CDR3 nucleotide sequence: TGTGCCAGTAGTATTCTGGGGGCTGATAGCAATCAGCCCCAGCATTTT. Encoded protein: CASSILGADSNQPQHF.